A single sample is the source of the 14 T cell receptor beta chains below, sequenced in a study of T cells in Graves' hyperthyroidism and ophthalmopathy. Amplified TCR beta CDR3 regions came from RNA transcripts. An initial round of RT-PCR targeting the TCR CDR3 relied on the HTBI primer set. MiXCR was run by TCRdb on the multiplex PCR reads, yielding one entry per CDR3 protein. Found here are under 650,000 distinct CDR3 sequences, about 17% of them singletons; the top ten hold around 4%. Sequenced input: blood. The receptor set was obtained from a young woman with Graves' hyperthyroidism.

V usage is TRBV28 and J usage is TRBJ1-2; D gene uncertain. The V gene's germline CDR1 is MDHEN and CDR2 SYDVKM. V was clipped by 0 bases and J by 0 bases, with 5 bases between them. The CDR3 consists of 14 residues. CDR3 residues: CASSLWTANYGYTF. As DNA, the CDR3 is TGTGCCAGCAGTTTATGGACGGCTAACTATGGCTACACCTTC.

This clonotype was seen a few times. The chain couples TRBV6-1 to TRBJ2-1; D is unresolved. In germline, CDR1 is MNHNS, CDR2 SASEGT. This CDR3 is 15 amino acids long. V lost 6 bases to trimming and J lost 2 bases, with 14 bases between them. CDR3 in DNA: TGTGCCAGCAGCCCGGTTCAAAACGCCTACAATGAGCAGTTCTTC. Its protein is CASSPVQNAYNEQFF.

CDR3 sequence: CASSLARTGHYTDTQYF. Here the CDR3 DNA reads TGCGCCAGCAGCTTGGCCAGGACAGGCCATTACACAGATACGCAGTATTTT. The V and J genes are TRBV5-1 and TRBJ2-3; 7 positions agree with TRBD1. Unmatched junction bases numbered 9, after V lost 0 bases and J lost 2 bases. Per the germline V gene, CDR1 is SGHRS and CDR2 is YFSETQ. The CDR3 covers 17 residues. Full variable domain (missing parts from reference TRBV5-1 and TRBJ2-3): KAGVTQTPRYLIKTRGQQVTLSCSPISGHRSVSWYQQTPGQGLQFLFEYFSETQRNKGNFPGRFSGRQFSNSRSEMNVSTLELGDSALYLCASSLARTGHYTDTQYFGPGTRLTVL.

The sample holds many counts of this clonotype. The J gene is TRBJ2-1, the V gene TRBV24-1, with 13 bases identical to TRBD2. The CDR3 is 16 residues long. After removal of 4 bases from V and 5 bases from J, the junction contained 4 bases not matched to a gene. The germline CDR1 and CDR2 sequences are KGHDR and SFDVKD. The CDR3, as DNA: TGTGCCACCAGTGACTCAACTAGCGGGAGGGACAATGAGCAGTTCTTC. It is translated as CATSDSTSGRDNEQFF.

This clonotype was observed many times. The rearrangement uses TRBV29-1 and TRBJ2-4, with a weak D call TRBD1 (6 bases). Germline V gene sequence: CDR1 SQVTM, CDR2 ANQGSEA. This CDR3 is 13 amino acids long. The V end was cut by 5 bases, the J end by 7 bases, with 15 bases between. CDR3 amino acids: CSVQGITQNIQYF. DNA of the CDR3: TGCAGCGTTCAGGGGATTACACAGAACATTCAGTACTTC.

This chain links TRBV7-2 with TRBJ2-7, with 9 bases lining up with TRBD2. V lost 0 bases, J lost 5 bases, and 5 bases stayed unmatched. Germline CDR1 SGHTA, CDR2 FQGNSA. The CDR3 runs 15 residues. The CDR3 DNA reads as TGTGCCAGCAGCTTAGCGGCGGGAGGGCCCCACGAGCAGTACTTC. Its protein is CASSLAAGGPHEQYF.

A word on this clonotype: This sequence may be a read error, since a much larger clone differs from it by one base. The chain couples TRBV11-2 to TRBJ2-7; D is possibly TRBD1 or TRBD2 (5 bases each). The V end was cut by 8 bases, the J end by 5 bases, with 16 bases between. This CDR3 comprises 13 residues. Germline CDR1 and CDR2: SGHAT and FQNNGV. CDR3 DNA sequence: TGTGCCAGCGGCCCCCCGATGGGGGACGAGCAGTACTTC. Its translation is CASGPPMGDEQYF.

The sample holds many counts of this clonotype. This may be a read error, as it is one base from a much larger clone. The chain has TRBV12-3 or TRBV12-4 and TRBJ1-1, with D perhaps matching TRBD1 (5 bases). Trimming took 2 bases from V and 3 from J, leaving 7 bases between them. CDR3 size: 13 residues. The CDR3 DNA sequence: TGTGCCAGCAGTTTATGGGGGGACACTGAAGCTTTCTTT. This sequence encodes CASSLWGDTEAFF.

This clonotype has only a few counts. CDR3 DNA: TGTGCCTGGAGGAAAGCGGGAGGAGCCCCCGACGAGCAGTACTTC. Its protein product is CAWRKAGGAPDEQYF. The V call is TRBV30, the J call TRBJ2-7, with 9 nucleotides matching TRBD2. The CDR3 is 15 amino acids. Germline CDR1 and CDR2: GTSNPN and SVGIG (reference sequence). V was clipped by 3 bases and J by 5 bases; unmatched bases: 11.

This rearrangement joins TRBV19 to TRBJ2-1; 8 bases map to TRBD2. Germline-derived CDR1 and CDR2 are LNHDA and SQIVND (reference sequence). With V trimmed by 3 bases and J by 10 bases, 14 bases remained unmatched. The length of the CDR3 is 16 residues. DNA for the CDR3: TGTGCCAGTAGTATTATCCCTAGCGGGCCATCCATGGAGCAGTTCTTC. Translation: CASSIIPSGPSMEQFF.

This clonotype was detected ten times or more. The V call is TRBV12-3 or TRBV12-4, the J call TRBJ2-7, with unresolved D. Trimming took off 2 bases at V and 6 bases at J, with 8 bases between the two ends. This CDR3 region has 12 residues. The CDR3 here is CASSLRSSEQYF. The CDR3 bases are TGTGCCAGCAGTTTAAGGTCATCCGAGCAGTACTTC.

This clonotype was seen many times. This rearrangement joins TRBV27 to TRBJ1-6; the D gene is possibly TRBD1 (6 bases). This CDR3 contains 14 residues. V lost 4 bases to trimming and J lost 9 bases, with 13 bases between them. The germline gives CDR1 MNHEY, CDR2 SMNVEV (reference sequence). The chain's CDR3 is CASSYGGGGSPLHF. As DNA, the CDR3 is TGTGCCAGCAGTTATGGGGGCGGAGGTTCACCCCTCCACTTT.

The table lists this clonotype with a few counts. The chain carries TRBV29-1 and TRBJ1-1; D gene ambiguous. Between the trimmed V and J ends, which lost 7 bases and 0 bases, there was a span of 18 bases. The CDR3 sequence is 15 residues long. CDR1 SQVTM and CDR2 ANQGSEA come from the germline V gene. CDR3 in DNA: TGCAGCGGGGGTATATCAACTAGGGTGAACACTGAAGCTTTCTTT. Encoded protein: CSGGISTRVNTEAFF.

V gene TRBV27 combines with J gene TRBJ2-1; TRBD1 agrees at 9 bases. Germline V lookup: CDR1 MNHEY, CDR2 SMNVEV (reference sequence). The length of the CDR3 is 15 residues. Trimming took 5 bases from V and 7 from J; bases not matched to a gene: 9. CDR3 in amino acids: CASSADRGGENEQFF. The CDR3 DNA reads TGTGCCAGCAGTGCGGACAGGGGAGGTGAGAATGAGCAGTTCTTC.